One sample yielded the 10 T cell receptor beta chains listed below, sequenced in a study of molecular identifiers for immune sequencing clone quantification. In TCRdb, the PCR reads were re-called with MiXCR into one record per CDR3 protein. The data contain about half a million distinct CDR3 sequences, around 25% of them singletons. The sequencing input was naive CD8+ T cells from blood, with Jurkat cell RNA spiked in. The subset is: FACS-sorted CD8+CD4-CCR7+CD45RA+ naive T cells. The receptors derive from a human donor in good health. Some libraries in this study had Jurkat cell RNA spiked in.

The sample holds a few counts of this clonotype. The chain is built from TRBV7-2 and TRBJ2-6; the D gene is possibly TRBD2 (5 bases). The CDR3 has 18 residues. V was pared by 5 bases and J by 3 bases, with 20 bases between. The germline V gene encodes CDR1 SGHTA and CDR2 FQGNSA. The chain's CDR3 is CASSAVGAVRYGANVLTF. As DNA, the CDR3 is TGTGCCAGCAGCGCGGTAGGAGCGGTTCGGTATGGGGCCAACGTCCTGACTTTC. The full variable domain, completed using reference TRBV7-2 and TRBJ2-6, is GAGVSQSPSNKVTEKGKDVELRCDPISGHTALYWYRQSLGQGLEFLIYFQGNSAPDKSGLPSDRFSAERTGGSVSTLTIQRTQQEDSAVYLCASSAVGAVRYGANVLTFGAGSRLTVL.

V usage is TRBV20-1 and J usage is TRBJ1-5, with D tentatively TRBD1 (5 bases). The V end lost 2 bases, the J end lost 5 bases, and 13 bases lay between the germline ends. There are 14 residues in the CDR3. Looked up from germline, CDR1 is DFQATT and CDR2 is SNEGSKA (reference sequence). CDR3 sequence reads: CSARMSGFDQPQHF. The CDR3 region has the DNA TGCAGTGCTAGAATGTCAGGGTTCGATCAGCCCCAGCATTTT.

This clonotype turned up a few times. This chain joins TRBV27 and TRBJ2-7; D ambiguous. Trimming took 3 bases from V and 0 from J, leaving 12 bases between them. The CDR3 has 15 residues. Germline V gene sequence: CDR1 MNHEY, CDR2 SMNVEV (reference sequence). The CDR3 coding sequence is TGTGCCAGCAGTTTTACCGGGTCCGACTCCTACGAGCAGTACTTC. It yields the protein CASSFTGSDSYEQYF.

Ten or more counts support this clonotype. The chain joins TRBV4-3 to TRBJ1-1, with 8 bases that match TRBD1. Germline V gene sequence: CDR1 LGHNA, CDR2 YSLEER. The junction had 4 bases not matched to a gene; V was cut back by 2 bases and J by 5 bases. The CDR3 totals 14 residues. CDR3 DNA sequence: TGCGCCAGCAGCCAACCCGGGACAGGAACTGAAGCTTTCTTT. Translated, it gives CASSQPGTGTEAFF.

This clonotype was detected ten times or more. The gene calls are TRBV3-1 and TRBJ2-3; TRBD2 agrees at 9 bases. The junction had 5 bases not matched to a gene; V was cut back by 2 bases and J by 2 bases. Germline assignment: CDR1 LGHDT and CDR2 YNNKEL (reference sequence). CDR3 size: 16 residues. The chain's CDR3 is CASSQMTSGYTDTQYF. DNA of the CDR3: TGTGCCAGCAGCCAAATGACTAGCGGATACACAGATACGCAGTATTTT.

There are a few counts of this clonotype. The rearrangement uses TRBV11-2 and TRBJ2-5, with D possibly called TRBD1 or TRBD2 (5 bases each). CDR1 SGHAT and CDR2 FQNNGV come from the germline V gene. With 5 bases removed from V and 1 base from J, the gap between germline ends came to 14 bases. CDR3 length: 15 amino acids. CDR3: CASSPPTGPQETQYF. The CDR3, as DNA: TGTGCCAGCAGCCCCCCGACGGGGCCCCAAGAGACCCAGTACTTC.

Here the CDR3 DNA reads TGTGCCACCAGAGAGGGGATAACTGGAGACAATCAGCCCCAGCATTTT. Its translation is CATREGITGDNQPQHF. The rearrangement links TRBV24-1 to TRBJ1-5; possibly TRBD1 for D (5 bases). Trimming stripped 7 bases from V and 3 bases from J, with 18 bases between. The CDR3 loop spans 16 amino acids. CDR1 and CDR2 (germline): KGHDR, SFDVKD.

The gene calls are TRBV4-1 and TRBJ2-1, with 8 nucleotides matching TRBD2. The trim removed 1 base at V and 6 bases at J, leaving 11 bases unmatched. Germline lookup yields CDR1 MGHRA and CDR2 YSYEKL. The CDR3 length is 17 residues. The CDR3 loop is CASSQALRTSGINEQFF. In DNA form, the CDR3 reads TGCGCCAGCAGCCAAGCTCTCCGAACTAGCGGTATCAATGAGCAGTTCTTC.

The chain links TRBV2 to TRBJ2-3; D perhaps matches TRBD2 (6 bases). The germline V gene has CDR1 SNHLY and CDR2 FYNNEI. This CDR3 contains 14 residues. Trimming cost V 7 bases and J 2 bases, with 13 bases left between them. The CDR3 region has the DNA TGTGCCAGCACCGCTAGCGCGATCACAGATACGCAGTATTTT. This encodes CASTASAITDTQYF.

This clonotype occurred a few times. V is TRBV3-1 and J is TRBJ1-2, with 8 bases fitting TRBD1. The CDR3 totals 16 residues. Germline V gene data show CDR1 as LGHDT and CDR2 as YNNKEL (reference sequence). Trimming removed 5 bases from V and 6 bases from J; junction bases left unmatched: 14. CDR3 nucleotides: TGTGCCAGCAGCAAGAAGGGACAGGCCCCCTCGGATGGCTACACCTTC. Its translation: CASSKKGQAPSDGYTF.